A single sample is the source of the 22 T cell receptor beta chains below, sequenced in a study of OX40 agonist ivuxolimab in advanced cancers. Generated by immunoSEQ multiplex PCR, the TCRdb table keeps only in-frame clones and is missing some. The data contain 80,000 or so clones, roughly 91% of them singletons. The sequenced sample was CD4+ or CD8+ T cells sorted from blood, obtained in a trial of the OX40 agonist ivuxolimab. Receptor source: an adult with an advanced solid tumor such as melanoma, head and neck, liver or kidney cancer.

J is TRBJ2-2 and V is TRBV9, with D possibly matching TRBD1 (6 bases). CDR3 length: 15 amino acids. Germline CDR1 is SGDLS and CDR2 is YYNGEE. Between the trimmed V and J ends, which lost 2 bases and 4 bases, there was a span of 12 bases. Written as DNA, the CDR3 is TGTGCCAGCAGCGTTCCCGGACAGACCACCGGGGAGCTGTTTTTT. Translated, it gives CASSVPGQTTGELFF.

The chain joins TRBV28 to TRBJ1-5; possible D gene TRBD1, 5 bases. The CDR3 covers 15 residues. V was shortened by 5 bases and J by 4 bases, with 15 bases between the two germline ends. The germline V gene has CDR1 MDHEN and CDR2 SYDVKM. CDR3 sequence reads: CASSQGTGENQPQHF. CDR3 nucleotides: TGTGCCAGCAGTCAAGGGACGGGGGAGAATCAGCCCCAGCATTTT.

CDR3 in DNA: TGTGCCAGCAGTTCTCCGGGACTAGCGGGGGGATCAACAGATACGCAGTATTTT. It translates to CASSSPGLAGGSTDTQYF. This sequence joins TRBV28 and TRBJ2-3, with 15 nucleotides matching TRBD2. The CDR3 is made up of 18 amino acids. Per the germline V gene, CDR1 is MDHEN and CDR2 is SYDVKM. With V trimmed by 4 bases and J by 3 bases, 8 bases remained unmatched.

The chain joins TRBV28 to TRBJ2-7, with D unresolved. The CDR3 covers 11 residues. Germline V CDR1 and CDR2: MDHEN, SYDVKM. The ends were cut back, 7 bases at V and 3 bases at J, with 7 bases in the middle. The CDR3 loop is CASTSLYEQYF. CDR3 nucleotide sequence: TGTGCCAGCACCTCCCTCTACGAGCAGTACTTC.

The chain employs TRBV7-8 and TRBJ2-1, with 9 positions matching TRBD2. The CDR3 covers 15 residues. J gave up 9 bases and V 5 bases, and 11 bases lay outside the gene matches. Germline V CDR1 and CDR2: SGHVS, FQNEAQ. The CDR3 spells CASSPLAGGFGEQFF. For the CDR3, the DNA is TGTGCCAGCAGCCCCCTGGCGGGGGGGTTCGGTGAGCAGTTCTTC.

Ten or more counts support this clone. The CDR3 nucleotides are TGTGCCAGCAGCGTCCTCTTTTCAACTAATGAAAAACTGTTTTTT. The encoded protein is CASSVLFSTNEKLFF. The J gene is TRBJ1-4, the V gene TRBV5-6; D unresolved. V gave up 4 bases and J gave up 0 bases, with 10 bases separating them. In germline, CDR1 is SGHDT, CDR2 YYEEEE. CDR3 length equals 15 residues.

The gene calls are TRBV4-3 and TRBJ1-2; TRBD1 agrees at 8 bases. Germline CDR1 is LGHNA and CDR2 is YSLEER. There are 15 residues in the CDR3. V shed 3 bases and J 5 bases; nucleotides not matched to a gene: 8. In DNA, the CDR3 is TGCGCCAGCAGCCATGTGGACAGGGCGGAATATGGCTACACCTTC. Protein sequence: CASSHVDRAEYGYTF.

The rearrangement links TRBV6-6 to TRBJ1-5; TRBD1 matches at 8 bases. The CDR3 contains 13 residues. The V segment lost 8 bases and the J segment 5 bases; nucleotides outside the gene matches: 5. From germline, CDR1 is MNHNY and CDR2 SVGAGI (reference sequence). CDR3: CASQGARDQPQHF. CDR3 bases: TGTGCCAGCCAGGGGGCGCGGGATCAGCCCCAGCATTTT.

The chain has TRBV7-3 and TRBJ1-2; D possibly corresponds to TRBD1 (5 bases). Germline lookup yields CDR1 SGHTA and CDR2 FQGTGA. Trimming took off 3 bases at V and 8 bases at J, with 7 bases between the two ends. This CDR3 has 11 residues. The CDR3 DNA follows: TGTGCCAGCAGCTTCGGGGCGGGCTACACCTTC. Protein product: CASSFGAGYTF.

V and J are TRBV7-2 and TRBJ2-5; no clear D gene. The V end lost 2 bases, the J end lost 5 bases, and 3 bases lay between the germline ends. The CDR3 contains 11 residues. Germline CDR1 is SGHTA and CDR2 is FQGNSA. This CDR3 is CASSLKETQYF. CDR3 bases: TGTGCCAGCAGCTTAAAGGAGACCCAGTACTTC.

The rearrangement uses TRBV28 and TRBJ2-2; D might be TRBD2 (6 bases). Looked up from germline, CDR1 is MDHEN and CDR2 is SYDVKM. Trimming cost V 3 bases and J 6 bases, with 14 bases left between them. This CDR3 contains 15 residues. The CDR3 sequence is CASSLGGGGAGELFF. CDR3 DNA sequence: TGTGCCAGCAGTTTGGGGGGAGGAGGGGCCGGGGAGCTGTTTTTT. The variable domain in full, with the rest retrieved from reference TRBV28 and TRBJ2-2, is DVKVTQSSRYLVKRTGEKVFLECVQDMDHENMFWYRQDPGLGLRLIYFSYDVKMKEKGDIPEGYSVSREKKERFSLILESASTNQTSMYLCASSLGGGGAGELFFGEGSRLTVL.

In its sample, this clone was seen a few times. The chain uses TRBV10-2 and TRBJ1-5; the match to TRBD1 covers 9 bases. Germline V lookup: CDR1 WSHSY, CDR2 SAAADI. The CDR3 is 15 residues long. With V trimmed by 3 bases and J by 5 bases, 5 bases remained unmatched. CDR3 DNA sequence: TGCGCCAGCAGTGAACCGGGACAGGGCCATCAGCCCCAGCATTTT. Protein: CASSEPGQGHQPQHF.

The chain carries TRBV7-2 and TRBJ1-6, with 10 bases fitting TRBD1. The germline V gene encodes CDR1 SGHTA and CDR2 FQGNSA. Losses at the gene ends were 6 bases for V and 14 bases for J; bases not matched to a gene: 13. The CDR3 spans 15 residues. This CDR3 reads CASSSTGGSVGALHF. For the CDR3, the DNA is TGTGCCAGCAGTTCGACAGGGGGCTCCGTGGGAGCCCTCCACTTT.

This clone was observed once. V gene TRBV2 combines with J gene TRBJ1-5; 9 nucleotides align to TRBD1. Germline CDR1 reads SNHLY; CDR2 reads FYNNEI. The CDR3 length is 15 residues. V gave up 5 bases and J gave up 6 bases; unmatched junction bases: 8. The CDR3 sequence: CASSKDRGKGQPQHF. As DNA, the CDR3 is TGTGCCAGCAGTAAGGACAGGGGAAAGGGTCAGCCCCAGCATTTT.

This chain uses TRBV10-3 with TRBJ2-4; unclear D gene. V was trimmed by 3 bases and J by 9 bases, leaving 6 bases between them. The CDR3 has 11 residues. Germline V gives CDR1 ENHRY, CDR2 SYGVKD. This CDR3 reads CAISDLAIQYF. CDR3 bases: TGTGCCATCAGTGACCTGGCCATTCAGTACTTC.

The chain carries TRBV9 and TRBJ2-5; 15 bases match TRBD2. From germline, CDR1 is SGDLS and CDR2 YYNGEE. This CDR3 comprises 16 residues. Trimming cost V 2 bases and J 5 bases; bases outside gene matches: 4. The CDR3 bases are TGTGCCAGCAGCGTTGGGACTAGCGGGAGGCGGGAGACCCAGTACTTC. The encoded protein is CASSVGTSGRRETQYF.

The gene calls are TRBV19 and TRBJ2-3; TRBD2 agrees at 9 bases. The CDR3 loop spans 17 amino acids. Germline V lookup: CDR1 LNHDA, CDR2 SQIVND (reference sequence). The junction had 14 bases not matched to a gene; V was cut back by 10 bases and J by 0 bases. The CDR3: CATRGGGGAVSTDTQYF. CDR3 nucleotides: TGTGCCACCCGTGGGGGCGGGGGGGCCGTTAGCACAGATACGCAGTATTTT.

The V and J genes are TRBV11-2 and TRBJ2-3; TRBD2 matches 8 bases. V shed 5 bases, J shed 5 bases, and the junction held 6 bases outside the gene matches. This CDR3 spans 14 amino acids. From germline, CDR1 is SGHAT and CDR2 FQNNGV. The CDR3: CASSPERGKDTQYF. CDR3 sequence (DNA): TGTGCCAGCAGCCCAGAGCGGGGGAAAGATACGCAGTATTTT.

The chain employs TRBV7-6 and TRBJ2-2; maybe TRBD1 (5 bases). Deletions cut 5 bases from V and 4 bases from J, with 14 bases between. This CDR3 region has 15 residues. From germline, CDR1 is SGHVS and CDR2 FNYEAQ. CDR3 residues: CASSPNRQSTGELFF. The CDR3, as DNA: TGTGCCAGCAGCCCAAACAGACAGAGCACCGGGGAGCTGTTTTTT. The variable domain in full, with the rest retrieved from reference TRBV7-6 and TRBJ2-2, is GAGVSQSPRYKVTKRGQDVALRCDPISGHVSLYWYRQALGQGPEFLTYFNYEAQQDKSGLPNDRFSAERPEGSISTLTIQRTEQRDSAMYRCASSPNRQSTGELFFGEGSRLTVL.

V gene TRBV11-3 combines with J gene TRBJ2-5; D is perhaps TRBD1 (6 bases). Deletions cut 5 bases from V and 7 bases from J, with 20 bases between. Germline CDR1 reads SGHNT; CDR2 reads YENEEA. The CDR3 length is 15 residues. DNA of the CDR3: TGTGCCAGCAGCACAAGCAGAGGGGGTCTGGGGACCCAGTACTTC. Protein sequence: CASSTSRGGLGTQYF.

The chain couples TRBV7-8 to TRBJ2-5, with TRBD1 matching over 7 bases. This CDR3 has 15 residues. The V segment lost 1 base and the J segment 13 bases; nucleotides outside the gene matches: 15. Germline CDR1 SGHVS, CDR2 FQNEAQ. The CDR3 loop reads CASSLGAGQVRDAYF. CDR3 nucleotide sequence: TGTGCCAGCAGCTTAGGGGCCGGACAGGTCAGGGACGCGTACTTC.

J is TRBJ2-3 and V is TRBV5-4, with 13 bases lining up with TRBD2. The CDR3 consists of 19 residues. Germline V gives CDR1 SGHNT, CDR2 YYREEE (reference sequence). V trimming: 2 bases; J trimming: 0 bases; junction bases outside the gene matches: 9. The CDR3 sequence: CASSFRTSGGPSSTDTQYF. The CDR3 coding sequence is TGTGCCAGCAGCTTCCGGACTAGCGGGGGACCCTCTAGCACAGATACGCAGTATTTT.